Listed below are T cell receptor beta chains from one sample, sequenced in a study of vaccination and CD4 T cells after COVID-19. Each CDR3 protein is one row after TCRdb ran MiXCR on the PCR reads. The profile covers roughly 20,000 distinct CDR3 sequences, with approximately 50% appearing a single time and 4% taken by the ten largest. For these TCRs, the target antigens are not known. Sample: CD4+ T cells from blood, cultured in vitro, taken before SARS-CoV-2 vaccination. These receptors were obtained from a human donor who had recovered from COVID-19. The CDR3 runs from the conserved cysteine through the conserved F or W.

>14|TRBV7-2
CASSSRRGDTEAFF
>14|TRBV20-1
CSASAGGLTDTQYF
>16|TRBV27
CASSLTQGAWATEAFF
>13|TRBV30
CAWRGTGNTEAFF
>16|TRBV24-1
CATRCLSPRSRNEQFF
>15|TRBV7-2
CASSLALDRGYGYTF
>14|TRBV24-1
CATGSHDGNQPQHF
>15|TRBV14
CASSQVSGGDYGYTF
>16|TRBV27
CASSLSDRGPRSGYTF
>15|TRBV20-1
CSAILGASGSYEQYF
>16|TRBV7-2
CASSLQTSGSADTQYF
>11|TRBV28
CASSSGQPQHF
>17|TRBV4-2
CASSQDSGGGSGNTIYF
>14|TRBV29-1
CSVEAQGLSDTQYF
>16|TRBV7-9
CATSEEGSLRGDEQYF
>19|TRBV15
CATSRDTMGASPSGNTIYF
>15|TRBV2
CASRDAGIRYLGYTF
>16|TRBV6-2/TRBV6-3
CASNPSPGHSNNEQFF
>13|TRBV10-1
CASILVSQETQYF
>13|TRBV10-3
CAISDSSYTEAFF
>12|TRBV7-2
CASSAGRTEAFF
>14|TRBV19
CASSIGQGGETQYF
>13|TRBV6-2/TRBV6-3
CASTAGDPDTQYF
>13|TRBV5-1
CASSFGGQETQYF
>13|TRBV28
CASSLEKPQRSFF
>16|TRBV11-3
CASSLPGTDSNQPQHF
>19|TRBV7-9
CASEGGEMFSPPGANVLTF
>15|TRBV20-1
CSAARLSSPGNTIYF
>11|TRBV20-1
CSAPTSAGYTF
>14|TRBV20-1
CSASKGTRFYEQYF
>14|TRBV24-1
CATSAGTSNQPQHF
>15|TRBV6-2/TRBV6-3
CASSYRTGAHYEQYF
>16|TRBV6-5
CASSYSIGLTYNEQFF
>18|TRBV10-3
CAISESLAGGPHTDTQYF
>14|TRBV23-1
CASSQSLTRAEAFF
>16|TRBV6-2/TRBV6-3
CASSLGGGGLFYEQYF
>17|TRBV28
CASSSSFGTGLDQPQHF
>16|TRBV27
CASSYPERGGNQPQHF
>12|TRBV7-2
CASSFRGFQQYF
>14|TRBV28
CASSKDRVNQPQHF
>16|TRBV28
CASSPPGGVGVNVLTF
>13|TRBV28
CASSLRGRSGYTF
>17|TRBV7-2
CASSRYSPGQAGSPLHF
>14|TRBV5-1
CASSNMQGLGGYTF
>15|TRBV7-2
CASSPGQAGGRPQHF
>16|TRBV4-3
CASSHAGQGQVNTIYF
>14|TRBV7-9
CASSSWDGNTEAFF
>19|TRBV7-6
CASSYNPAGLHSGANVLTF
>16|TRBV20-1
CSARDLRGVKNYGYTF
>13|TRBV20-1
CSARGDINYGYTF